The following is a T cell receptor (beta chain) sequence with its context. The antigen remains unidentified. This same CDR3 is encoded by further DNA sequences in the sample. J was trimmed by 5 bases and V by 5 bases; bases with no gene match: 4. Looked up from germline, CDR1 is SEHNR and CDR2 is FQNEAQ (reference sequence). The CDR3 totals 14 residues. PCR used 60 Vbeta primers and 13 Jbeta primers. Data came from immunoSEQ multiplex PCR; TCRdb stores just in-frame clones and leaves some out. The sample carries approximately 150,000 clones, roughly four fifths recorded once. This specimen belongs to a study of cytomegalovirus exposure and HLA in healthy donors. General observations from the study: Another analysis was done later, and it associated 15,000 to 20,000 TCR beta sequences with HLA alleles at 0.05 false discovery rate. Earlier findings revealed that most TCR beta V segments proved productive either about 87% or about 30% of the time.

The sequence derives from a middle-aged woman in good health and CMV-seronegative. The source material was PBMCs. The V gene is TRBV7-9, the J gene TRBJ2-2; 8 nucleotides line up with TRBD1. The CDR3 sequence: CASSLTGGTGELFF. CDR3 in DNA: TGTGCCAGCAGCCTTACAGGGGGAACCGGGGAGCTGTTTTTT.